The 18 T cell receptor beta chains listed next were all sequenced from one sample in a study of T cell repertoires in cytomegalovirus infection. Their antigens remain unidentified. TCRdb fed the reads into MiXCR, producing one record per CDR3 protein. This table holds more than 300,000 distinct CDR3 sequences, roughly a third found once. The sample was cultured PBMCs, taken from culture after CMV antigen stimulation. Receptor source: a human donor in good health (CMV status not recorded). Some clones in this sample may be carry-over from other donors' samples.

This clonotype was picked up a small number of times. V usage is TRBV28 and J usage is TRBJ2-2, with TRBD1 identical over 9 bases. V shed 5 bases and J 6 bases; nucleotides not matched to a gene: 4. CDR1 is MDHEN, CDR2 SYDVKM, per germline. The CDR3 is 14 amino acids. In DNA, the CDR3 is TGTGCCAGCAGTAGGACAGGGGAAGCCGGGGAGCTGTTTTTT. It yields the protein CASSRTGEAGELFF.

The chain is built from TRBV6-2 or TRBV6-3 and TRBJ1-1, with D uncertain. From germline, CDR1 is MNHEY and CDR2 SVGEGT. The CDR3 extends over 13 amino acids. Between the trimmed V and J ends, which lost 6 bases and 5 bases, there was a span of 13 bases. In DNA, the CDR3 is TGTGCCAGCAGAGGAGGCCCTTTAACTGAAGCTTTCTTT. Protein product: CASRGGPLTEAFF.

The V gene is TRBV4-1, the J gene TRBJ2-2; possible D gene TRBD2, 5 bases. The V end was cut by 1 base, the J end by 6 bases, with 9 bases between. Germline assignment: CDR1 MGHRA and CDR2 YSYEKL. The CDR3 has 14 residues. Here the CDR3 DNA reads TGCGCCAGCAGCCAAGTGGGAGTGGCCGGGGAGCTGTTTTTT. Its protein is CASSQVGVAGELFF.

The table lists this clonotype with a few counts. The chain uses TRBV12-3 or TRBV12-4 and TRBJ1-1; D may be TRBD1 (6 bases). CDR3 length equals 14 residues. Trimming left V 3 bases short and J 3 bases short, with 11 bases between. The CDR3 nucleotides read TGTGCCAGCAGTTTGCAGGGGCCGGACACTGAAGCTTTCTTT. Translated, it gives CASSLQGPDTEAFF.

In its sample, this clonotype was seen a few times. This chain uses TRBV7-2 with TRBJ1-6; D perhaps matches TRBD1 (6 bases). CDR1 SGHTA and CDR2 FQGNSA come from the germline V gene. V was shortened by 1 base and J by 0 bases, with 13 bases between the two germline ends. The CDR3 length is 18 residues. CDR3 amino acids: CASSLEGHTFSYNSPLHF. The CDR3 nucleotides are TGTGCCAGCAGCTTAGAGGGACATACCTTCTCCTATAATTCACCCCTCCACTTT. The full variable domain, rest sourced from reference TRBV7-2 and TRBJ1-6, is GAGVSQSPSNKVTEKGKDVELRCDPISGHTALYWYRQSLGQGLEFLIYFQGNSAPDKSGLPSDRFSAERTGGSVSTLTIQRTQQEDSAVYLCASSLEGHTFSYNSPLHFGNGTRLTVT.

CDR3 loop: CASSLGTLVYTEAFF. The CDR3 nucleotides read TGTGCCAGCAGCTTAGGGACACTGGTTTACACTGAAGCTTTCTTT. The chain links TRBV5-6 to TRBJ1-1, with a possible D match to TRBD1 (6 bases). The V gene lost 2 bases and the J gene lost 3 bases, with 14 bases spanning the gap. CDR1 is SGHDT, CDR2 YYEEEE, per germline. The CDR3 extends over 15 amino acids.

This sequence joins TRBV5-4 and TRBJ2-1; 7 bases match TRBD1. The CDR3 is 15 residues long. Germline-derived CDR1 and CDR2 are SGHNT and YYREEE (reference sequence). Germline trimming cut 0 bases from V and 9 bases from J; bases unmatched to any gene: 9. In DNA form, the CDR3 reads TGTGCCAGCAGCTTGGATAGTCGACAGGGTGCTGAGCAGTTCTTC. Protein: CASSLDSRQGAEQFF.

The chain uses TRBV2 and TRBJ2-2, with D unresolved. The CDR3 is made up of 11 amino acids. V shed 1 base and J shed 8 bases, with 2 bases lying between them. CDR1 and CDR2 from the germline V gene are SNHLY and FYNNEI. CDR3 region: CASSEGGELFF. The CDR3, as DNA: TGTGCCAGCAGTGAAGGTGGGGAGCTGTTTTTT.

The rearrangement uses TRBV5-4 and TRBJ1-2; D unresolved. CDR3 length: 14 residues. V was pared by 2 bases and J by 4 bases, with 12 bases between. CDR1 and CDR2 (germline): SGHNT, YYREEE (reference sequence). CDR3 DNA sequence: TGTGCCAGCAGCTTTGACGGGCTGGCCTATGGCTACACCTTC. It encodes CASSFDGLAYGYTF.

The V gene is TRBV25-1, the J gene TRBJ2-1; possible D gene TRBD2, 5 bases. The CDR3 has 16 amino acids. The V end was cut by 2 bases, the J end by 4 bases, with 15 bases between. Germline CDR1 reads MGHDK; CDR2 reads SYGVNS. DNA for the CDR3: TGTGCCAGCAGTGAAACGGGGTCCCTTGGTTACAATGAGCAGTTCTTC. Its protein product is CASSETGSLGYNEQFF.

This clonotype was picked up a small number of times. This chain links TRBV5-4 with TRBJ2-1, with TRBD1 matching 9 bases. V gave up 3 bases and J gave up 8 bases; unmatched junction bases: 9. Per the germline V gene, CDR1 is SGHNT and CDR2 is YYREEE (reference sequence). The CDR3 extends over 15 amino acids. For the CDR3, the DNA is TGTGCCAGCAGCTCCCCCGGGACAGGGATATATGAGCAGTTCTTC. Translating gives CASSSPGTGIYEQFF.

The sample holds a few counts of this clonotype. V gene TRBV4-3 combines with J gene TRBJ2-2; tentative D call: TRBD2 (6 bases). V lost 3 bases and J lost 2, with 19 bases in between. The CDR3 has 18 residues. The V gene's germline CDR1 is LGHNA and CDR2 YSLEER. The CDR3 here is CASSQGSGHSYNTGELFF. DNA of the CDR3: TGCGCCAGCAGCCAGGGTAGCGGACACTCATATAACACCGGGGAGCTGTTTTTT.

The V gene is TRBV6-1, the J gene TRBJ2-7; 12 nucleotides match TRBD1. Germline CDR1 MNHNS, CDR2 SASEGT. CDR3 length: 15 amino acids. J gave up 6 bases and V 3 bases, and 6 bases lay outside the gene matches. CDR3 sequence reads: CASSEGGQGAGEQYF. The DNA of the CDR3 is TGTGCCAGCAGTGAGGGGGGACAGGGGGCTGGCGAGCAGTACTTC.

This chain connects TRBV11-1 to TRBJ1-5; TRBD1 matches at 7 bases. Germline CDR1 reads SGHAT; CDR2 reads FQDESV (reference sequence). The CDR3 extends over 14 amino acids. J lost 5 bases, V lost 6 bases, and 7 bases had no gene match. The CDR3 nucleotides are TGTGCCAGCAGGTTCGGACAGGCCCATCAGCCCCAGCATTTT. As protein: CASRFGQAHQPQHF.

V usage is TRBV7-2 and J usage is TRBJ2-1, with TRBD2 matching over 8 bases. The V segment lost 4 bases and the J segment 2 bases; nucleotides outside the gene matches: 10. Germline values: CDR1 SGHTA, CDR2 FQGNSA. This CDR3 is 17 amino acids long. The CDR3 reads CASSSPGLGRPYNEQFF. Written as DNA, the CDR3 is TGTGCCAGCAGCTCTCCGGGACTAGGGAGGCCCTACAATGAGCAGTTCTTC.

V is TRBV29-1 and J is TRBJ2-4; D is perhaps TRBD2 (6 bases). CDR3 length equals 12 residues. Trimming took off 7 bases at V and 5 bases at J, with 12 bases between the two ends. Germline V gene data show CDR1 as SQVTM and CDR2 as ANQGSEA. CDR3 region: CSGTGTENIQYF. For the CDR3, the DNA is TGCAGCGGGACCGGGACTGAAAACATTCAGTACTTC. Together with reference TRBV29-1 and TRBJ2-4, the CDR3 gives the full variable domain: SAVISQKPSRDICQRGTSLTIQCQVDSQVTMMFWYRQQPGQSLTLIATANQGSEATYESGFVIDKFPISRPNLTFSTLTVSNMSPEDSSIYLCSGTGTENIQYFGAGTRLSVL.

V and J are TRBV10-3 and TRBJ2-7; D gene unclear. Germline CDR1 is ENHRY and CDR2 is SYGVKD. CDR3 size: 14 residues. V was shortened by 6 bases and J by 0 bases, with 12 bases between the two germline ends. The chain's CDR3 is CAIRVAESSYEQYF. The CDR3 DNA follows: TGTGCCATCAGAGTGGCGGAGAGCTCCTACGAGCAGTACTTC.

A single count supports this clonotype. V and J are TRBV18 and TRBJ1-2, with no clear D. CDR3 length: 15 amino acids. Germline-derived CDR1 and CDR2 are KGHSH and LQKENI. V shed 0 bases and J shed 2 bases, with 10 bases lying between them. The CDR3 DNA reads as TGTGCCAGCTCACCACCGTTAGGTGTGAACTATGGCTACACCTTC. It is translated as CASSPPLGVNYGYTF.